This T cell receptor (beta chain) was recorded in a study of technical replicates of blood from several donors. Produced via immunoSEQ multiplex PCR; TCRdb's table is partial and in-frame only. Here the sample spans 65,000 to 90,000 clones, 90% to 95% being singletons. The V end was cut by 2 bases, the J end by 7 bases, with 17 bases between. Looked up from germline, CDR1 is WNHNN and CDR2 is SYGVQD (reference sequence). This CDR3 has 15 amino acids. V gene TRBV10-1 combines with J gene TRBJ1-1; D is possibly TRBD1 (5 bases). The sequence was collected from a human donor in good health. Input material: T cells isolated from PBMCs. The CDR3 sequence is CASSELPQGIGEAFF. The CDR3, as DNA: TGCGCCAGCAGTGAGCTCCCGCAGGGCATCGGTGAAGCTTTCTTT.